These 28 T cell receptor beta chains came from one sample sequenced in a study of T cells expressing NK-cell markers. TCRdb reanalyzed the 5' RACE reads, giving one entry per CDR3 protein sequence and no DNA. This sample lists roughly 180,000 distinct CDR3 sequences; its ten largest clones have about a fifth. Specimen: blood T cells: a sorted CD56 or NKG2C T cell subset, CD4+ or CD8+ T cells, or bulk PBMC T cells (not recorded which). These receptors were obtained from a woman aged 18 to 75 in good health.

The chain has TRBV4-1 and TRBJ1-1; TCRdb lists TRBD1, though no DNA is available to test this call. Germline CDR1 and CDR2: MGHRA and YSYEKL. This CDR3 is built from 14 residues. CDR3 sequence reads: CASSQKQDGTEAFF.

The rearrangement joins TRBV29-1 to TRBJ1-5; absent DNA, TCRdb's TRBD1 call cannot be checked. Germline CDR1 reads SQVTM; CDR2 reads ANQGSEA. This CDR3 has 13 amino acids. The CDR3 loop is CSAQTGWDQPQHF. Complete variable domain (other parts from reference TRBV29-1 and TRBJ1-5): SAVISQKPSRDICQRGTSLTIQCQVDSQVTMMFWYRQQPGQSLTLIATANQGSEATYESGFVIDKFPISRPNLTFSTLTVSNMSPEDSSIYLCSAQTGWDQPQHFGDGTRLSIL.

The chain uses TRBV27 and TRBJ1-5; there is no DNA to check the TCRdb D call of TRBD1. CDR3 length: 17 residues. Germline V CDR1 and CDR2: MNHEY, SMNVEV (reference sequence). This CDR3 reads CASSLTGVPYSNQPQHF.

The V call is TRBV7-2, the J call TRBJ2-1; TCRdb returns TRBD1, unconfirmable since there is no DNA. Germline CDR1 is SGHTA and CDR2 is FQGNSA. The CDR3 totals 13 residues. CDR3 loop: CASSSGQLNEQFF.

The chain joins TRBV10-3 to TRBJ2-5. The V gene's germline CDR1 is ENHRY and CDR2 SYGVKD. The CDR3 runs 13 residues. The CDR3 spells CAISEPGQETQYF.

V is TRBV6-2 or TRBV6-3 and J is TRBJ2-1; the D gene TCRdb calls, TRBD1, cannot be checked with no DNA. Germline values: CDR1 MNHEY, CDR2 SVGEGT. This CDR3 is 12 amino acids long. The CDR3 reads CASSGRGSEQFF.

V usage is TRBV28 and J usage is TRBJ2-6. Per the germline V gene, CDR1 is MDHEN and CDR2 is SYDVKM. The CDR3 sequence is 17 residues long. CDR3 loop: CATSTGATGTGANVLTF. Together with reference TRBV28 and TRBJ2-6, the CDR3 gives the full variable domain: DVKVTQSSRYLVKRTGEKVFLECVQDMDHENMFWYRQDPGLGLRLIYFSYDVKMKEKGDIPEGYSVSREKKERFSLILESASTNQTSMYLCATSTGATGTGANVLTFGAGSRLTVL.

CDR3: CASSLGPGQGLYEQYF. The chain has TRBV5-1 and TRBJ2-7; TCRdb picks TRBD1, but there is no DNA to check that call. The CDR3 contains 16 residues. The germline V gene encodes CDR1 SGHRS and CDR2 YFSETQ. The entire variable domain, with the rest obtained from reference TRBV5-1 and TRBJ2-7, is as follows: KAGVTQTPRYLIKTRGQQVTLSCSPISGHRSVSWYQQTPGQGLQFLFEYFSETQRNKGNFPGRFSGRQFSNSRSEMNVSTLELGDSALYLCASSLGPGQGLYEQYFGPGTRLTVT.

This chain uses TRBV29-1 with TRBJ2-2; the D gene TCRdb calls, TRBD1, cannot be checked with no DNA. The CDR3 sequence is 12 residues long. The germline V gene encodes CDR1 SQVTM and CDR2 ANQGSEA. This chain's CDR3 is CSAHVRGGELFF.

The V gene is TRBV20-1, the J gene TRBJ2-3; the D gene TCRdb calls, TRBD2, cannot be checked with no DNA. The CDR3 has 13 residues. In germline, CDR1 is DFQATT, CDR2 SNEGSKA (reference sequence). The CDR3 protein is CSALIAGTDTQYF.

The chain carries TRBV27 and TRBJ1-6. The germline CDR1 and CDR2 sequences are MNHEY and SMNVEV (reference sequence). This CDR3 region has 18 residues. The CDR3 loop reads CASSRRSGLSSYNSPLHF.

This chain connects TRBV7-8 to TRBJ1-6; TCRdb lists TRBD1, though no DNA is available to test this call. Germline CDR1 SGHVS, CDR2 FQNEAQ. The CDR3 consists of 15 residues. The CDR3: CASSSAPTGNSPLHF. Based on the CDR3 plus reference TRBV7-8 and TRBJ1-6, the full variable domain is GAGVSQSPRYKVAKRGQDVALRCDPISGHVSLFWYQQALGQGPEFLTYFQNEAQLDKSGLPSDRFFAERPEGSVSTLKIQRTQQEDSAVYLCASSSAPTGNSPLHFGNGTRLTVT.

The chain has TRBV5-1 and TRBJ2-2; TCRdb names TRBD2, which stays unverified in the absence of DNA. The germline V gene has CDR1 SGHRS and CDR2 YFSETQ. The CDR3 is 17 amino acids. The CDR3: CASSLIAGGAKEGELFF.

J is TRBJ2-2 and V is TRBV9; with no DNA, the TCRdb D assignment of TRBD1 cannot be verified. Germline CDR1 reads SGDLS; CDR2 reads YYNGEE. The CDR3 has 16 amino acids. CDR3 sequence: CASSVGIGGNTGELFF.

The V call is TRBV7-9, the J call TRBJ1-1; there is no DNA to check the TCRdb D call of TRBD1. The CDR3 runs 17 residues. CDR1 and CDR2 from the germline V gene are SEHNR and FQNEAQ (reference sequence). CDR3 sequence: CASSSFPGQDMNTEAFF. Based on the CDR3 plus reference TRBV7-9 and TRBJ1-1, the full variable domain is DTGVSQNPRHKITKRGQNVTFRCDPISEHNRLYWYRQTLGQGPEFLTYFQNEAQLEKSRLLSDRFSAERPKGSFSTLEIQRTEQGDSAMYLCASSSFPGQDMNTEAFFGQGTRLTVV.

This chain's CDR3 is CVLSRGWKRAYNEQFF. This chain joins TRBV12-3 or TRBV12-4 and TRBJ2-1; TCRdb indicates TRBD1, and absent DNA this call remains unverified. CDR3 length: 16 amino acids.

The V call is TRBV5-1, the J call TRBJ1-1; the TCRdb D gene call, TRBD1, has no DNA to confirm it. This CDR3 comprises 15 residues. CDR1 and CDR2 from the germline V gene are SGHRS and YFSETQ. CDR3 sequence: CASSTGDRLQGEAFF.

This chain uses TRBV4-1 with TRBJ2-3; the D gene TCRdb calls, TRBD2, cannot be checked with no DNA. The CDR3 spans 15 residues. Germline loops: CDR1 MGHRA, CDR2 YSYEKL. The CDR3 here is CASSQGPLGADTQYF.

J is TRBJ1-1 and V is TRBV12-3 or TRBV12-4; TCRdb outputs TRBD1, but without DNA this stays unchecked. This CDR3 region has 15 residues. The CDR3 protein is CASSFRGTMNTEAFF.

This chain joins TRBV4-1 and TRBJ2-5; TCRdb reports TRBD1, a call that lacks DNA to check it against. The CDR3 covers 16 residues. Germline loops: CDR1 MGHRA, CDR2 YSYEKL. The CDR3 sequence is CASSRGAGGTQETQYF.

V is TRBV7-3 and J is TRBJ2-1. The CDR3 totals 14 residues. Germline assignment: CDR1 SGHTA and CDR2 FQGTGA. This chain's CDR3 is CASSLQRIRNEQFF.

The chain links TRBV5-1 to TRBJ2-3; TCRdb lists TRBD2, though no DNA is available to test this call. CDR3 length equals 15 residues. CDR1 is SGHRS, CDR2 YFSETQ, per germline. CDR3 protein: CASAAWRPSTDTQYF.

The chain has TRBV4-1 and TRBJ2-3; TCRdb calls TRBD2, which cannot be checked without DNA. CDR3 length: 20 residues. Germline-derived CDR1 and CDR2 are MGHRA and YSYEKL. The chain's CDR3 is CASSPRGGSGGLTSTDTQYF.

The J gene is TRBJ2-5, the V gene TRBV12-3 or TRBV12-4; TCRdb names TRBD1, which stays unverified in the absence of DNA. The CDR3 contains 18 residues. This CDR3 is CASGPGQGAGGAQETQYF.

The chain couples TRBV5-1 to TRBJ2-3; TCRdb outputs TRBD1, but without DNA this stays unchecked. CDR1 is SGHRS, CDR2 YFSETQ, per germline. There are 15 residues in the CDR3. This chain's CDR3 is CASSLLGQGSDTQYF.

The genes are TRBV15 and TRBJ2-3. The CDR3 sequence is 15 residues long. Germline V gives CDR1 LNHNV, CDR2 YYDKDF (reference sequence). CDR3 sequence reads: CATSRDRSSGDTQYF.

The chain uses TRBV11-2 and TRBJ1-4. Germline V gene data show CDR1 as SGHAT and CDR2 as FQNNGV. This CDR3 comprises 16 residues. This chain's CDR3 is CASSLDLGATNEKLFF. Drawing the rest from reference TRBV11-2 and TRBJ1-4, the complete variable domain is EAGVAQSPRYKIIEKRQSVAFWCNPISGHATLYWYQQILGQGPKLLIQFQNNGVVDDSQLPKDRFSAERLKGVDSTLKIQPAKLEDSAVYLCASSLDLGATNEKLFFGSGTQLSVL.

The CDR3 spells CSARIGGVGRNSPLHF. The gene calls are TRBV20-1 and TRBJ1-6; TCRdb picks TRBD1, but there is no DNA to check that call. The CDR3 contains 16 residues. In germline, CDR1 is DFQATT, CDR2 SNEGSKA (reference sequence).